Listed below are T cell receptor beta chains from one sample, sequenced in a study of T cell responses to AZD1222 COVID-19 vaccine. The data were produced by immunoSEQ multiplex PCR, yet TCRdb's version contains in-frame clones alone and is incomplete. The sample has roughly 140,000 clones, approximately 90% seen once. Sequencing used peripheral blood, obtained 28 days after the second AZD1222 dose. Every receptor here comes from an adult who received the AZD1222 COVID-19 vaccine. Both conserved end residues are part of each CDR3. A D gene is named only where the DNA matches it firmly. Only part of the rows carry a size: once, few, many, or a class if the clone is expanded.

size: .
J: TRBJ1-1
D: .
V: TRBV10-3
DNA: TGTGCCATCAGTGAGAGGGTTACTGAAGCTTTCTTT
CDR3: CAISERVTEAFF

size: .
J: TRBJ1-6
D: TRBD1
V: TRBV9
DNA: TGTGCCAGCAGCGGGACAGGGCGGGTCGGATCACCCCTCCACTTT
CDR3: CASSGTGRVGSPLHF

size: .
J: TRBJ2-1
D: .
V: TRBV3-1/TRBV3-2
DNA: TGTGCCAGCAGCCAAGAGCATCGTGGGAGTAGGAGCGATGAGCAGTTCTTC
CDR3: CASSQEHRGSRSDEQFF

size: .
J: TRBJ2-1
D: .
V: TRBV7-2
DNA: TGTGCCAGCAGCCCACGGTTGGGGGGGCAGGGTTCCTACAATGAGCAGTTCTTC
CDR3: CASSPRLGGQGSYNEQFF

size: .
J: TRBJ2-7
D: TRBD2
V: TRBV7-8
DNA: TGTGCCAGCAGCTCTAAGGGACTAGAAACCGTCCTCTCTTACGAGCAGTACTTC
CDR3: CASSSKGLETVLSYEQYF

size: .
J: TRBJ2-7
D: .
V: TRBV15
DNA: TGTGCCACCAGCAGCGGGGGTTTCTACGAGCAGTACTTC
CDR3: CATSSGGFYEQYF

size: .
J: TRBJ1-4
D: .
V: TRBV6-5
DNA: TGTGCCAGCAGAGCCTGGGGGGGAGTGATAGGAAAACTGTTTTTT
CDR3: CASRAWGGVIGKLFF

size: .
J: TRBJ1-5
D: .
V: TRBV7-3
DNA: TGTGCCAGCAGCCTAGGAAGCCTCCAGCCCCAGCATTTT
CDR3: CASSLGSLQPQHF

size: once
J: TRBJ2-5
D: .
V: TRBV2
DNA: TGTGCCAGCAGTGAACTGTGGTTAAGGGAGACCCAGTACTTC
CDR3: CASSELWLRETQYF

size: .
J: TRBJ1-5
D: .
V: TRBV5-1
DNA: TGCGCCAGCAGCTTGACTGGAGACAGTTATCAGCCCCAGCATTTT
CDR3: CASSLTGDSYQPQHF

size: .
J: TRBJ2-1
D: .
V: TRBV27
DNA: TGTGCCAGCAGTTTATCGCCCCACGTAGCGACTACCTACAATGAGCAGTTCTTC
CDR3: CASSLSPHVATTYNEQFF

size: .
J: TRBJ2-7
D: TRBD1
V: TRBV7-2
DNA: TGTGCCAGCGGGGAAAACAGGGGCGGTTTGGACGAGCAGTACTTC
CDR3: CASGENRGGLDEQYF

size: .
J: TRBJ1-1
D: .
V: TRBV12-3/TRBV12-4
DNA: TGTGCCAGCAGACGACAACTGAACACTGAAGCTTTCTTT
CDR3: CASRRQLNTEAFF

size: .
J: TRBJ2-2
D: .
V: TRBV11-3
DNA: TGTGCCAGCAGCTTAGATAGCAGTGGGAACGGGGAGCTGTTTTTT
CDR3: CASSLDSSGNGELFF

size: .
J: TRBJ1-2
D: .
V: TRBV5-1
DNA: TGCGCCACCCGCCTCGGCGTCAACTATGGCTACACCTTC
CDR3: CATRLGVNYGYTF

size: .
J: TRBJ2-1
D: TRBD2
V: TRBV3-1/TRBV3-2
DNA: TGTGCCAGCAGCCAAGAAGGTTACGCGGGAGCGGTCAATGAGCAGTTCTTC
CDR3: CASSQEGYAGAVNEQFF

size: .
J: TRBJ1-1
D: .
V: TRBV27
DNA: TGTGCCAGCAGTTCTCTTGGTGTGGGCCGGGGAAACACTGAAGCTTTCTTT
CDR3: CASSSLGVGRGNTEAFF

size: .
J: TRBJ1-5
D: TRBD1
V: TRBV19
DNA: TGTGCCACATCCTCGGGACAGGGCGCACGCTTCAGCAATCAGCCCCAGCATTTT
CDR3: CATSSGQGARFSNQPQHF

size: few
J: TRBJ1-6
D: .
V: TRBV15
DNA: TGTGCCACCAGCCAGGTTGGTGGTTCACCCCTCCACTTT
CDR3: CATSQVGGSPLHF

size: .
J: TRBJ1-2
D: .
V: TRBV5-1
DNA: TGCGCCAGCAGCTTAATGGGGAACTATGGCTACACCTTC
CDR3: CASSLMGNYGYTF

size: .
J: TRBJ2-7
D: TRBD2
V: TRBV5-4
DNA: TGTGCCAGCAGCTCCCCGACTAGCGGCCCCTCCTACGAGCAGTACTTC
CDR3: CASSSPTSGPSYEQYF

size: .
J: TRBJ1-1
D: .
V: TRBV29-1
DNA: TGCAGCGTTGGGCGGAACACTGAAGCTTTCTTT
CDR3: CSVGRNTEAFF

size: .
J: TRBJ1-2
D: .
V: TRBV19
DNA: TGTGCCAGTAGCACTCTAGGGTCAATTCCTAACTATGGCTACACCTTC
CDR3: CASSTLGSIPNYGYTF

size: .
J: TRBJ2-7
D: .
V: TRBV19
DNA: TGTGCCAGTAGTCTCCGACCAACACGGGTCGACGAGCAGTACTTC
CDR3: CASSLRPTRVDEQYF

size: .
J: TRBJ2-7
D: TRBD2
V: TRBV6-5
DNA: TGTGCCAGCAGTTACTCGGCTAGCGGAGCCTACGAGCAGTACTTC
CDR3: CASSYSASGAYEQYF

size: .
J: TRBJ2-7
D: .
V: TRBV6-1
DNA: TGTGCCAGCAGCGAAACCTGGACTATAGGATATTACGAGCAGTACTTC
CDR3: CASSETWTIGYYEQYF

size: .
J: TRBJ1-1
D: .
V: TRBV6-1
DNA: TGTGCCAGCAGTGAAGGGCAGTTGAACACTGAAGCTTTCTTT
CDR3: CASSEGQLNTEAFF

size: .
J: TRBJ2-1
D: .
V: TRBV18
DNA: TGTGCCAGCTCCCAGACAGGCTACAATGAGCAGTTCTTC
CDR3: CASSQTGYNEQFF

size: .
J: TRBJ2-2
D: TRBD2
V: TRBV6-2/TRBV6-3
DNA: TGTGCCAGCAGTTACTCGAGGACTAGCGGGGGGGCTGACACCGGGGAGCTGTTTTTT
CDR3: CASSYSRTSGGADTGELFF

size: .
J: TRBJ1-2
D: .
V: TRBV2
DNA: TGTGCCAGCAGTGAAGGAGGGCTGGGGGGCTACACCTTC
CDR3: CASSEGGLGGYTF

size: .
J: TRBJ1-1
D: .
V: TRBV7-8
DNA: TGTGCCAGCAGCTTAGCGGGGGGAAGAGCTTTCTTT
CDR3: CASSLAGGRAFF

size: .
J: TRBJ1-1
D: TRBD1
V: TRBV5-1
DNA: TGCGCCAGCAGCATAAGGACAGGTTCGAACACTGAAGCTTTCTTT
CDR3: CASSIRTGSNTEAFF

size: .
J: TRBJ1-5
D: TRBD1
V: TRBV5-1
DNA: TGCGCCAGCAGCCCATCAGGGGGCGCGGGCAATCAGCCCCAGCATTTT
CDR3: CASSPSGGAGNQPQHF

size: .
J: TRBJ2-7
D: TRBD2
V: TRBV6-1
DNA: TGTGCCAGCAGTGAAGGGTTAGCGGGGGACTACGAGCAGTACTTC
CDR3: CASSEGLAGDYEQYF

size: .
J: TRBJ1-2
D: TRBD1
V: TRBV10-3
DNA: TGTGCCATCAGCACGGGACAGCCCAACTATGGCTACACCTTC
CDR3: CAISTGQPNYGYTF

size: .
J: TRBJ1-5
D: .
V: TRBV2
DNA: TGTGCCAGCAGTCGGGGGGGGGCAAATCAGCCCCAGCATTTT
CDR3: CASSRGGANQPQHF

size: .
J: TRBJ1-2
D: TRBD1
V: TRBV5-6
DNA: TGTGCCAGCAGCCCTTTGGGGACAGGGAGCGCCTATGGCTACACCTTC
CDR3: CASSPLGTGSAYGYTF

size: .
J: TRBJ2-7
D: .
V: TRBV3-1/TRBV3-2
DNA: TGTGCCAGCAGCCAAGGGCCGGCCAGCGAGCAGTACTTC
CDR3: CASSQGPASEQYF

size: .
J: TRBJ2-1
D: .
V: TRBV3-1/TRBV3-2
DNA: TGTGCCAGCAGCCCAGAAGTAGACCCATACAATGAGCAGTTCTTC
CDR3: CASSPEVDPYNEQFF

size: .
J: TRBJ1-1
D: .
V: TRBV15
DNA: TGTGCCACCAGCAGAGAGGGGGCCGGATCCGAAGCTTTCTTT
CDR3: CATSREGAGSEAFF

size: .
J: TRBJ1-3
D: .
V: TRBV3-1/TRBV3-2
DNA: TGTGCCAGCAGCCAAGGTGGGATCTCTGGAAACACCATATATTTT
CDR3: CASSQGGISGNTIYF